The T cell receptor (beta chain) described here comes from a study of T-cell reconstitution after alpha-beta-depleted transplantation in children. Many counts were recorded for this clonotype. This sample's TCRbeta library carried unique molecular identifier barcodes. TCRdb fed the PCR reads into MiXCR, producing one record per CDR3 protein. The sample includes approximately 240,000 distinct CDR3 sequences, over 9.5% seen only once; the top ten take less than 6%. Germline V gene lookup returns CDR1 SGHDT and CDR2 YYEEEE. The CDR3 extends over 17 amino acids. V shed 0 bases and J 4 bases; nucleotides not matched to a gene: 11.

The sequencing used PBMCs from the stem cell graft donor, collected from the stem cell graft. The rearrangement joins TRBV5-6 to TRBJ1-1; TRBD1 matches at 8 bases. The clonotype comes from a human donor who donated a stem cell graft to a child with SCID. CDR3 nucleotides: TGTGCCAGCAGCTTGGGAAAGGGCAGGGGGCGCATCACTGAAGCTTTCTTT. As protein: CASSLGKGRGRITEAFF. Based on the CDR3 plus reference TRBV5-6 and TRBJ1-1, the full variable domain is DAGVTQSPTHLIKTRGQQVTLRCSPKSGHDTVSWYQQALGQGPQFIFQYYEEEERQRGNFPDRFSGHQFPNYSSELNVNALLLGDSALYLCASSLGKGRGRITEAFFGQGTRLTVV.